One sample yielded the 24 T cell receptor beta chains listed below, sequenced in a study of response to subunit inactivated influenza vaccine. TCRdb reanalysed the RT-PCR reads using MiXCR and keeps one entry per CDR3 protein. The table shows about 780,000 distinct CDR3 sequences, with roughly 18% occurring only once. The sample consisted of PBMCs from blood, taken about 5 days after vaccination. These receptors were collected from a man aged 50 or older who received an inactivated influenza vaccine.

The chain couples TRBV12-3 or TRBV12-4 to TRBJ1-6; TRBD1 is a possible D gene (5 bases). The CDR3 is 14 amino acids. Trimming left V 0 bases short and J 9 bases short, with 9 bases between. CDR3 residues: CASSLAAGTSPLHF. The DNA of the CDR3 is TGTGCCAGCAGTTTAGCGGCAGGGACTTCACCCCTCCACTTT.

The chain employs TRBV10-3 and TRBJ2-1; weak D call: TRBD2 (6 bases). The germline V gene has CDR1 ENHRY and CDR2 SYGVKD. CDR3 length: 11 amino acids. The V end lost 6 bases, the J end lost 16 bases, and 16 bases lay between the germline ends. The DNA of the CDR3 is TGTGCCATCAGCGGGGGAGAGGACCTCTTCTTC. This translates into CAISGGEDLFF.

This clonotype was counted only a few times. The V call is TRBV6-2 or TRBV6-3, the J call TRBJ1-1; D is unclear. V was shortened by 7 bases and J by 8 bases, with 14 bases between the two germline ends. The length of the CDR3 is 12 residues. Germline V lookup: CDR1 MNHEY, CDR2 SVGEGT. As DNA, the CDR3 is TGTGCCAGCACTGGACGGAGACCGGAAGCTTTCTTT. Translating it yields CASTGRRPEAFF.

The chain carries TRBV5-4 and TRBJ2-7; 9 bases map to TRBD1. Germline CDR1 SGHNT, CDR2 YYREEE (reference sequence). The CDR3 length is 13 residues. After removal of 9 bases from V and 3 bases from J, the junction contained 7 bases not matched to a gene. CDR3 in amino acids: CATRGQGDYEQYF. The CDR3 nucleotides read TGTGCCACCCGGGGACAGGGAGACTACGAGCAGTACTTC.

The chain recombines TRBV25-1 with TRBJ2-1; no clear D. Between the trimmed V and J ends, which lost 7 bases and 0 bases, there was a span of 10 bases. The V gene's germline CDR1 is MGHDK and CDR2 SYGVNS. This CDR3 contains 14 residues. In DNA form, the CDR3 reads TGTGCCAGCACGGCCGTCGGCTCCTACAATGAGCAGTTCTTC. This codes for CASTAVGSYNEQFF.

The gene calls are TRBV6-5 and TRBJ1-5; 9 bases fit TRBD1. This CDR3 is built from 14 residues. Germline CDR1 reads MNHEY; CDR2 reads SVGAGI. V shed 2 bases, J shed 8 bases, and the junction held 4 bases outside the gene matches. As DNA, the CDR3 is TGTGCCAGCAGTTACGGGGACAGGGCCAAGCCCCAGCATTTT. This codes for CASSYGDRAKPQHF.

For this clonotype: A read error may account for a junction end that differs from germline. The chain uses TRBV4-1 and TRBJ1-1; TRBD1 agrees at 8 bases. Per germline, CDR1 MGHRA and CDR2 YSYEKL. There are 17 residues in the CDR3. The CDR3 spells CVSSQVKTGGRNTEAFF. The CDR3 DNA reads TGCGTCAGCAGCCAAGTGAAAACAGGGGGTAGGAACACTGAAGCTTTCTTT.

This chain connects TRBV20-1 to TRBJ2-1; 8 bases are a match to TRBD2. The V segment lost 0 bases and the J segment 0 bases; nucleotides outside the gene matches: 16. Germline assignment: CDR1 DFQATT and CDR2 SNEGSKA (reference sequence). The length of the CDR3 is 20 residues. CDR3 bases: TGCAGTGCTAGAGATCTTCGGCGTAGCGGGGCCACCAGCTCCTACAATGAGCAGTTCTTC. Residues: CSARDLRRSGATSSYNEQFF.

The rearrangement joins TRBV28 to TRBJ1-1; D perhaps matches TRBD1 (6 bases). Germline CDR1 MDHEN, CDR2 SYDVKM. V was cut by 6 bases and J by 4 bases, with 12 bases left in between. The CDR3 totals 13 residues. Written as DNA, the CDR3 is TGTGCCAGCAGGAAAACAGGGACCACTGAAGCTTTCTTT. Translated, it gives CASRKTGTTEAFF. The variable domain in full, with the rest retrieved from reference TRBV28 and TRBJ1-1, is DVKVTQSSRYLVKRTGEKVFLECVQDMDHENMFWYRQDPGLGLRLIYFSYDVKMKEKGDIPEGYSVSREKKERFSLILESASTNQTSMYLCASRKTGTTEAFFGQGTRLTVV.

This clonotype came up a few times. The J gene is TRBJ1-2, the V gene TRBV18; D unclear. CDR3 length: 13 residues. Between the trimmed V and J ends, which lost 3 bases and 6 bases, there was a span of 11 bases. Germline loops: CDR1 KGHSH, CDR2 LQKENI. CDR3 loop: CASSPTRGHGYTF. CDR3 sequence (DNA): TGTGCCAGCTCACCCACTCGGGGTCATGGCTACACCTTC. The variable domain in full, completed from reference TRBV18 and TRBJ1-2, reads NAGVMQNPRHLVRRRGQEARLRCSPMKGHSHVYWYRQLPEEGLKFMVYLQKENIIDESGMPKERFSAEFPKEGPSILRIQQVVRGDSAAYFCASSPTRGHGYTFGSGTRLTVV.

This clonotype was seen more than once but under ten times. The chain employs TRBV5-1 and TRBJ1-1, with a tentative D call TRBD1 (6 bases). The CDR3 consists of 15 residues. Trimming left V 2 bases short and J 6 bases short, with 17 bases between. Germline V CDR1 and CDR2: SGHRS, YFSETQ. CDR3 nucleotides: TGCGCCAGCAGCTTAAGTCTTGGGGCAGGGGCTGAAGCTTTCTTT. It encodes CASSLSLGAGAEAFF.

The chain is built from TRBV6-6 and TRBJ2-2; D is perhaps TRBD1 (5 bases). Germline CDR1 MNHNY, CDR2 SVGAGI (reference sequence). The CDR3 is made up of 13 amino acids. Trimming shortened V by 7 bases and J by 7 bases, and 13 bases separated the two germline ends. CDR3: CASIMGLIGELFF. CDR3 bases: TGTGCCAGCATTATGGGGCTAATCGGGGAGCTGTTTTTT.

The rearrangement links TRBV5-6 to TRBJ2-2; the match to TRBD1 covers 10 bases. Unmatched junction bases numbered 2, after V lost 3 bases and J lost 3 bases. The CDR3 is 15 amino acids. Germline V gene lookup returns CDR1 SGHDT and CDR2 YYEEEE. CDR3 nucleotides: TGTGCCAGCAGCTGGGGGACAGGGGACACCGGGGAGCTGTTTTTT. It specifies CASSWGTGDTGELFF.

This CDR3 reads CSAPAANRAGELFF. In nucleotides, the CDR3 is TGCAGTGCTCCCGCTGCCAACAGGGCCGGGGAGCTGTTTTTT. The chain carries TRBV20-1 and TRBJ2-2, with D possibly being TRBD1 (6 bases). The germline CDR1 and CDR2 sequences are DFQATT and SNEGSKA (reference sequence). This CDR3 is 14 amino acids long. The ends were cut back, 5 bases at V and 6 bases at J, with 16 bases in the middle.

This clonotype was seen more than once but under ten times. The CDR3 sequence is CASSYSFISDETNEKLFF. As DNA, the CDR3 is TGTGCCAGCAGTTACTCCTTTATTTCGGACGAAACTAATGAAAAACTGTTTTTT. The rearrangement joins TRBV6-2 or TRBV6-3 to TRBJ1-4; D remains unclear. Deletions cut 0 bases from V and 1 base from J, with 15 bases between. The CDR3 totals 18 residues. Germline loops: CDR1 MNHEY, CDR2 SVGEGT.

V and J are TRBV6-1 and TRBJ2-7, with D uncertain. CDR1 MNHNS and CDR2 SASEGT come from the germline V gene. V lost 4 bases, J lost 1 base, and 11 bases lay in between. The CDR3 spans 14 residues. CDR3 sequence reads: CASSAPGESYEQYF. The CDR3 DNA follows: TGTGCCAGCAGTGCTCCTGGCGAATCCTACGAGCAGTACTTC.

A few counts support this clonotype. The chain joins TRBV9 to TRBJ2-1, with D possibly matching TRBD2 (6 bases). CDR1 and CDR2 (germline): SGDLS, YYNGEE. The length of the CDR3 is 14 residues. V was clipped by 4 bases and J by 2 bases, with 10 bases between them. CDR3 residues: CASSPDYAYNEQFF. The CDR3, as DNA: TGTGCCAGCAGCCCGGACTATGCCTACAATGAGCAGTTCTTC.

This clonotype was detected only a few times. This chain links TRBV6-6 with TRBJ2-7; TRBD2 aligns across 8 bases. Trimming at V came to 8 bases and at J to 7 bases, leaving 7 bases not matched to a gene. In germline, CDR1 is MNHNY, CDR2 SVGAGI (reference sequence). CDR3 length: 12 residues. The CDR3 loop is CASSGGAWEQYF. The CDR3 DNA follows: TGTGCCAGCTCGGGGGGGGCCTGGGAGCAGTACTTC.

In its sample, this clonotype was seen a few times. The chain couples TRBV4-2 to TRBJ2-2, with TRBD2 matching 10 bases. Unmatched junction bases numbered 10, after V lost 1 base and J lost 5 bases. CDR1 LGHNA and CDR2 YNFKEQ come from the germline V gene. This CDR3 spans 18 amino acids. CDR3 region: CASSQVSSGSSKTGELFF. CDR3 DNA: TGTGCCAGCAGCCAAGTCTCTAGCGGGAGTTCTAAAACCGGGGAGCTGTTTTTT.

Many counts were recorded for this clonotype. The rearrangement joins TRBV7-9 to TRBJ1-2, with 7 nucleotides matching TRBD1. Trimming at V came to 5 bases and at J to 3 bases, leaving 6 bases not matched to a gene. From germline, CDR1 is SEHNR and CDR2 FQNEAQ (reference sequence). The CDR3 runs to 14 residues. CDR3 in DNA: TGTGCCAGCAGCACTGGGACAGTGTACTATGGCTACACCTTC. This encodes CASSTGTVYYGYTF. Looking up the rest from reference TRBV7-9 and TRBJ1-2 gives the full variable domain: DTGVSQNPRHKITKRGQNVTFRCDPISEHNRLYWYRQTLGQGPEFLTYFQNEAQLEKSRLLSDRFSAERPKGSFSTLEIQRTEQGDSAMYLCASSTGTVYYGYTFGSGTRLTVV.

This clonotype has a handful of counts. The CDR3 reads CASSAPGDVEQYF. Here the CDR3 DNA reads TGCGCCAGCAGCGCCCCGGGGGACGTGGAGCAGTACTTC. The J gene is TRBJ2-7, the V gene TRBV5-1; a weak D match, TRBD2 (6 bases). This CDR3 spans 13 amino acids. V was trimmed by 4 bases and J by 7 bases, leaving 15 bases between them. Germline V gene data show CDR1 as SGHRS and CDR2 as YFSETQ. Drawing the rest from reference TRBV5-1 and TRBJ2-7, the complete variable domain is KAGVTQTPRYLIKTRGQQVTLSCSPISGHRSVSWYQQTPGQGLQFLFEYFSETQRNKGNFPGRFSGRQFSNSRSEMNVSTLELGDSALYLCASSAPGDVEQYFGPGTRLTVT.

The V call is TRBV11-2, the J call TRBJ2-3, with 13 positions matching TRBD2. The CDR3 runs 16 residues. Germline V gene lookup returns CDR1 SGHAT and CDR2 FQNNGV. V lost 5 bases to trimming and J lost 6 bases; unmatched junction nucleotides: 8. The DNA of the CDR3 is TGTGCCAGCAGCCTACAACTAGCGGGGGGGCGTGATACGCAGTATTTT. It translates to CASSLQLAGGRDTQYF.

Only a few counts were recorded for this clonotype. The genes are TRBV12-3 or TRBV12-4 and TRBJ2-1; 7 bases match TRBD2. The CDR3 length is 17 residues. J was trimmed by 1 base and V by 5 bases; bases with no gene match: 11. In DNA form, the CDR3 reads TGTGCCAGCAGTGCTAGCGGCGCGGGGCCTTCCTACAATGAGCAGTTCTTC. Translating gives CASSASGAGPSYNEQFF.

This CDR3 is CSASQGGIANEQFF. CDR3 in DNA: TGCAGTGCTTCACAGGGCGGGATTGCCAATGAGCAGTTCTTC. This chain joins TRBV20-1 and TRBJ2-1; D may correspond to TRBD1 or TRBD2 (6 bases each). This CDR3 has 14 amino acids. Trimming removed 5 bases from V and 6 bases from J, with 17 bases in between. Per the germline V gene, CDR1 is DFQATT and CDR2 is SNEGSKA (reference sequence).